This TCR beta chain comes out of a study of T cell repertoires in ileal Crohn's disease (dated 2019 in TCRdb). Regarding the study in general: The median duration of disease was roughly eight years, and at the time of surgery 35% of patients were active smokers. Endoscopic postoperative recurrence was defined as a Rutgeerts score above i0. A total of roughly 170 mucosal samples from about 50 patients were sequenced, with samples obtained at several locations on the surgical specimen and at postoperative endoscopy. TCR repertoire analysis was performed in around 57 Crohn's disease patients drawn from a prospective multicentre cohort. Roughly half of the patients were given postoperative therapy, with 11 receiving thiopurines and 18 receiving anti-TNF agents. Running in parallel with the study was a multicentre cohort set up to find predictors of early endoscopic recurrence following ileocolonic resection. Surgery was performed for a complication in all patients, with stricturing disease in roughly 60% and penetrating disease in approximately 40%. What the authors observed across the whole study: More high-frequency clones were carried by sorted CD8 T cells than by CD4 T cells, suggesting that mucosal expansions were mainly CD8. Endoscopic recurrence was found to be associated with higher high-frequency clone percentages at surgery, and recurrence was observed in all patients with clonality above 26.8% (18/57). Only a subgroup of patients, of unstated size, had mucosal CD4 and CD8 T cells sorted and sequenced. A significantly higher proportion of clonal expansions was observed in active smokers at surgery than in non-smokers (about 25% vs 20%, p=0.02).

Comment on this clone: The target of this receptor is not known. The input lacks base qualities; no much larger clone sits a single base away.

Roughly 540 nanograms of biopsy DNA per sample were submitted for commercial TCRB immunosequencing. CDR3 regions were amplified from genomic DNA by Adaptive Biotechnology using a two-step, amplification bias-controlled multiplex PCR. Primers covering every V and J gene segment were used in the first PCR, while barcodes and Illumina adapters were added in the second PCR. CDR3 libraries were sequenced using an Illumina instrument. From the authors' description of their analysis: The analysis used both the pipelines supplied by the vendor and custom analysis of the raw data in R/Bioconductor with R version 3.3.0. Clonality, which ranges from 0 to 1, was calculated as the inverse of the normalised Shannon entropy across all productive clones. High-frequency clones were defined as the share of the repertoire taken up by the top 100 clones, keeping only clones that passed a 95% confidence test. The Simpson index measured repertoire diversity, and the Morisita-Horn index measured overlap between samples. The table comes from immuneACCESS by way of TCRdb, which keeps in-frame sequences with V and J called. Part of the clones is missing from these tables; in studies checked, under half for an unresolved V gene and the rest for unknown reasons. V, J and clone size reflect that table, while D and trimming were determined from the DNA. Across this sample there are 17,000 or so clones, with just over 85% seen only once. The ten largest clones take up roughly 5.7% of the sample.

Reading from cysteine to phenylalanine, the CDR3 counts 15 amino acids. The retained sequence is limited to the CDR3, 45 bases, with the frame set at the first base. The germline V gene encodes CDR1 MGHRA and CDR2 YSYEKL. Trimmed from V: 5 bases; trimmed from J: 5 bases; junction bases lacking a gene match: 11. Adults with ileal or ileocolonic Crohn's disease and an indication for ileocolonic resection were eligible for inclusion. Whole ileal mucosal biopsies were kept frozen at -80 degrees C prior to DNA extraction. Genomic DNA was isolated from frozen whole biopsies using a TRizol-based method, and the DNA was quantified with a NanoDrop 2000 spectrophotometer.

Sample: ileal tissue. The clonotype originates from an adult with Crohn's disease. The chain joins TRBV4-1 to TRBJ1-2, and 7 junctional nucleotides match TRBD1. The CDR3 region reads CASSSPRTGGYGYTF. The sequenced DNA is TGCGCCAGCAGCTCCCCTCGGACAGGAGGGTATGGCTACACCTTC.